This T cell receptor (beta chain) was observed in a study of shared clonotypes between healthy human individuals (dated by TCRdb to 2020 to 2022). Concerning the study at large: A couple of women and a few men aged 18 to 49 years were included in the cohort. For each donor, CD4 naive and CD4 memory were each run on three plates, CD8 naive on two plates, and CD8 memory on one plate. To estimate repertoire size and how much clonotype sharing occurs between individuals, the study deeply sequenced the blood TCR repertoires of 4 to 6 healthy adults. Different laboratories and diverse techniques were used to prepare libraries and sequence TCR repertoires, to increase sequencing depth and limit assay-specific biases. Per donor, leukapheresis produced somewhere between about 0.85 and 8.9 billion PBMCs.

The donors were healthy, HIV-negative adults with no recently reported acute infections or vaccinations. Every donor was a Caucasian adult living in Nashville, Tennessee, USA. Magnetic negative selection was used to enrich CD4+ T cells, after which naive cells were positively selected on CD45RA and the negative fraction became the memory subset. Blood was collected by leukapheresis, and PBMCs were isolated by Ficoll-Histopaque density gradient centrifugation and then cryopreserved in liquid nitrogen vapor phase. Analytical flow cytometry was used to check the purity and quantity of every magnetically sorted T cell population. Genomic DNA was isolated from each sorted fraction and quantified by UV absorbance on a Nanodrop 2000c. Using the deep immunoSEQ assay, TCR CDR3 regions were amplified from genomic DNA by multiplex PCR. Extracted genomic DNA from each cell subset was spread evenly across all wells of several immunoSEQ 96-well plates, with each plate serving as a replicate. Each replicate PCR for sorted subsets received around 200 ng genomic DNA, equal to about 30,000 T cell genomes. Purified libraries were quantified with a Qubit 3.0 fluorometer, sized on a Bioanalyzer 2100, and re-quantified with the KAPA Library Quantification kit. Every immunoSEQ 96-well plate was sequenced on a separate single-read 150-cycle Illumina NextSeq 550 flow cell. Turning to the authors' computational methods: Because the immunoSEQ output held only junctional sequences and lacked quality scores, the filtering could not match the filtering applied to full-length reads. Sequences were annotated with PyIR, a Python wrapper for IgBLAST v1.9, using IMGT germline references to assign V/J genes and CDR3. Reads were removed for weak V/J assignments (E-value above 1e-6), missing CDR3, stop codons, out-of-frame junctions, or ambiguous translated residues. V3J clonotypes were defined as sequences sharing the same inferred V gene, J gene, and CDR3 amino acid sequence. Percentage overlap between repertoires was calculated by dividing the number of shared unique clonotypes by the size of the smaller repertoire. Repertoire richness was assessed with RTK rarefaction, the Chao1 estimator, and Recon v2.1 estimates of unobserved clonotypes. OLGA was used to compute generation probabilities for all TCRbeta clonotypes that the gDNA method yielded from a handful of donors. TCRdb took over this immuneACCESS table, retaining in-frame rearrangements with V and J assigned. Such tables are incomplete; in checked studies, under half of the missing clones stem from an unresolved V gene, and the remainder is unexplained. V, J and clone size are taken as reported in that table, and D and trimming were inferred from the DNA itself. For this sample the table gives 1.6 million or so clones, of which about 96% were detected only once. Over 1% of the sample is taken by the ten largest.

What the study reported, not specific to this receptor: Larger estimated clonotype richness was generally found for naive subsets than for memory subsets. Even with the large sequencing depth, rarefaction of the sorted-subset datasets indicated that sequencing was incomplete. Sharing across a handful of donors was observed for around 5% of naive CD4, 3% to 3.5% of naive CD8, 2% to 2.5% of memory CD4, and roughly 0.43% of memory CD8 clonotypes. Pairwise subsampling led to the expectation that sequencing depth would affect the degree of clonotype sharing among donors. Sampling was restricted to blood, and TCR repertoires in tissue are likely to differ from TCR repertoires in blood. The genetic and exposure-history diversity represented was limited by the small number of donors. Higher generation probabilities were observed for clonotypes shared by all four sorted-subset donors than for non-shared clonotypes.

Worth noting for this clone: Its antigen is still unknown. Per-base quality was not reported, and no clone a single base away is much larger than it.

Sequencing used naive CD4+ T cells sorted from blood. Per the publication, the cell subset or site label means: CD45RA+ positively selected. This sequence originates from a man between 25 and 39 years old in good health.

The bases are TGCGCCAGCAGCCCCGGACTGATCGAGCAGTACTTC. It encodes CASSPGLIEQYF. The chain is assembled from TRBV5-1 and TRBJ2-7; the D gene is perhaps TRBD2, from 5 matching bases. V sheds 4 bases and J sheds 6 bases, leaving 11 bases between their ends. The germline V gene yields SGHRS for CDR1 and YFSETQ for CDR2. Including the terminal cysteine and phenylalanine, the CDR3 comprises 12 residues. The kept DNA is CDR3 alone, 36 bases in frame from the first base.